What follows are 32 T cell receptor beta chains derived from one specimen sequenced in a study of CD8+CD57+ T cells in acquired aplastic anemia. Patients who underwent sequencing had shown CD8+CD57+ cell expansion by flow cytometry. The TCR beta profiling, which covered VDJ combination and CDR3 sequence, was carried out using genomic DNA as the template. From the reads, TCRdb called clonotypes with MiXCR, one entry per CDR3 protein. The sample records around 200,000 distinct CDR3 sequences, roughly 50% being singletons. What was sequenced was sorted CD4+, CD8+, or CD8+CD57+ T cells (not recorded which) from PBMCs. The source is a human donor with aplastic anemia.

This clonotype was seen ten or more times. The rearrangement joins TRBV5-1 to TRBJ2-2; D remains ambiguous. The CDR3 totals 13 residues. Per germline, CDR1 SGHRS and CDR2 YFSETQ. Trimming stripped 0 bases from V and 7 bases from J, with 7 bases between. CDR3 region: CASSLGVDGELFF. The DNA for the CDR3 is TGCGCCAGCAGCTTGGGGGTGGACGGGGAGCTGTTTTTT.

Only one count was recorded for this clonotype. The chain has TRBV19 and TRBJ1-1; no definite D call. Trimming took 7 bases from V and 7 from J, leaving 16 bases between them. CDR1 LNHDA and CDR2 SQIVND come from the germline V gene (reference sequence). This CDR3 is built from 13 residues. The chain's CDR3 is CASKLTESGEAFF. The CDR3 DNA reads TGTGCCAGTAAGTTAACGGAAAGCGGTGAAGCTTTCTTT.

This chain links TRBV6-2 or TRBV6-3 with TRBJ1-6; 7 bases agree with TRBD1. Trimming removed 6 bases from V and 11 bases from J; junction bases left unmatched: 10. This CDR3 is 14 amino acids long. Germline V gene sequence: CDR1 MNHEY, CDR2 SVGEGT. CDR3 nucleotides: TGTGCCAGCAGCCACGACAGGGACGTGACACCCCTCCACTTT. Translation gives CASSHDRDVTPLHF.

This clonotype appeared a few times. DNA of the CDR3: TGTGCCAGTAAGGGCAGGGAGGGATCGAACACTGAAGCTTTCTTT. Its protein is CASKGREGSNTEAFF. The V gene is TRBV19, the J gene TRBJ1-1; D possibly corresponds to TRBD1 (5 bases). This CDR3 has 15 residues. V was cut by 7 bases and J by 1 base, with 16 bases left in between. Germline CDR1 is LNHDA and CDR2 is SQIVND (reference sequence). The full variable domain, rest sourced from reference TRBV19 and TRBJ1-1, is DGGITQSPKYLFRKEGQNVTLSCEQNLNHDAMYWYRQDPGQGLRLIYYSQIVNDFQKGDIAEGYSVSREKKESFPLTVTSAQKNPTAFYLCASKGREGSNTEAFFGQGTRLTVV.

This clonotype appeared many times. This chain connects TRBV9 to TRBJ1-6; TRBD1 matches at 11 bases. CDR3 length: 14 residues. Looked up from germline, CDR1 is SGDLS and CDR2 is YYNGEE. With V trimmed by 1 base and J by 11 bases, 2 bases remained unmatched. The CDR3, as DNA: TGTGCCAGCAGCGTACCGGGACAGGGGGCACCCCTCCACTTT. Its translation: CASSVPGQGAPLHF.

The chain recombines TRBV24-1 with TRBJ2-6; D might be TRBD2 (5 bases). Germline loops: CDR1 KGHDR, CDR2 SFDVKD. V dropped 4 bases and J dropped 0 bases, with 9 bases sitting between them. The CDR3 consists of 16 residues. In DNA form, the CDR3 reads TGTGCCACCAGTGACCCTAGCCTCTCTGGGGCCAACGTCCTGACTTTC. This codes for CATSDPSLSGANVLTF.

This chain connects TRBV12-3 or TRBV12-4 to TRBJ2-5; the D gene is possibly TRBD1 (5 bases). V lost 5 bases, J lost 4 bases, and 11 bases lay in between. The CDR3 runs to 13 residues. The chain's CDR3 is CASSLLRVETQYF. The CDR3 nucleotides read TGTGCCAGCAGTCTCCTCAGGGTAGAGACCCAGTACTTC.

This clonotype was seen at least ten times. The chain employs TRBV5-1 and TRBJ1-3, with D possibly being TRBD1 (5 bases). Germline CDR1 SGHRS, CDR2 YFSETQ. V lost 2 bases and J 7 bases, leaving 13 bases between the germline ends. The CDR3 totals 14 residues. The CDR3 protein is CASSLGGGANTIYF. CDR3 DNA sequence: TGCGCCAGCAGCTTAGGTGGAGGGGCGAACACCATATATTTT.

V is TRBV29-1 and J is TRBJ2-5, with a possible D match to TRBD2 (5 bases). V lost 4 bases and J 5 bases, leaving 17 bases between the germline ends. The CDR3 runs to 14 residues. Germline V gives CDR1 SQVTM, CDR2 ANQGSEA. The chain's CDR3 is CSVAGSGLAETQYF. The CDR3 nucleotides are TGCAGCGTTGCGGGGAGTGGACTGGCGGAGACCCAGTACTTC.

This clonotype was found many times. V and J are TRBV20-1 and TRBJ2-2; TRBD2 matches at 9 bases. This CDR3 is built from 13 residues. CDR1 DFQATT and CDR2 SNEGSKA come from the germline V gene (reference sequence). V lost 6 bases to trimming and J lost 9 bases; unmatched junction nucleotides: 8. In nucleotides, the CDR3 is TGCAGTGCCCCCGGGACTAGCTCCCGGGAGCTGTTTTTT. It is translated as CSAPGTSSRELFF.

This clonotype has a count of ten or more. The gene calls are TRBV6-5 and TRBJ1-3; D ambiguous. There are 12 residues in the CDR3. V was clipped by 4 bases and J by 9 bases, with 10 bases between them. Germline CDR1 MNHEY, CDR2 SVGAGI. Here the CDR3 reads CASSSVDGTIYF. CDR3 DNA sequence: TGTGCCAGCAGTTCGGTCGACGGCACCATATATTTT.

This clonotype was seen many times. The CDR3 DNA reads as TGTGCCGCCCGGGGGACACCCGATTCACCCCTCCACTTT. Protein product: CAARGTPDSPLHF. V usage is TRBV10-3 and J usage is TRBJ1-6; perhaps TRBD1 as D (6 bases). The CDR3 extends over 13 amino acids. CDR1 is ENHRY, CDR2 SYGVKD, per germline. V was shortened by 11 bases and J by 8 bases, with 16 bases between the two germline ends.

The chain combines TRBV10-3 with TRBJ2-2; D call uncertain. The CDR3 has 15 residues. Germline loops: CDR1 ENHRY, CDR2 SYGVKD. Trimming shortened V by 4 bases and J by 0 bases, and 9 bases separated the two germline ends. The CDR3 loop is CAISAALSNTGELFF. The CDR3 DNA reads TGTGCCATCAGTGCAGCTCTCTCGAACACCGGGGAGCTGTTTTTT.

A word on this clonotype: Just one base apart from a much larger clone, this may be a read error. The chain uses TRBV12-3 or TRBV12-4 and TRBJ1-1, with D perhaps TRBD1 (5 bases). CDR3 length: 11 residues. This CDR3 is CVSSFGAGAFF. The CDR3 region has the DNA TGTGTCAGCAGTTTCGGGGCGGGAGCTTTCTTT.

This chain links TRBV5-6 with TRBJ2-2; tentatively, D is TRBD1 (6 bases). The CDR3 extends over 18 amino acids. The germline V gene encodes CDR1 SGHDT and CDR2 YYEEEE. V was clipped by 9 bases and J by 1 base, with 25 bases between them. The CDR3 nucleotides read TGTGCCACCAACAGCTTCCGGTATGAGACAGGGAACACCGGGGAGCTGTTTTTT. This codes for CATNSFRYETGNTGELFF.

This clonotype occurred a few times. The rearrangement joins TRBV20-1 to TRBJ2-7; weak D call: TRBD1 (6 bases). This CDR3 has 13 amino acids. Trimming left V 1 base short and J 2 bases short, with 9 bases between. The germline CDR1 and CDR2 sequences are DFQATT and SNEGSKA (reference sequence). The DNA for the CDR3 is TGCAGTGCTAGAGGGACAGAGCCCTACGAGCAGTACTTC. It yields the protein CSARGTEPYEQYF.

This clonotype was counted at least ten times. The chain links TRBV9 to TRBJ2-4; 7 bases are a match to TRBD1. J lost 5 bases, V lost 0 bases, and 5 bases had no gene match. This CDR3 has 15 residues. Germline loops: CDR1 SGDLS, CDR2 YYNGEE. This chain's CDR3 is CASSVDEGGENIQYF. As DNA, the CDR3 is TGTGCCAGCAGCGTAGATGAAGGGGGCGAAAACATTCAGTACTTC. The entire variable domain, with the rest obtained from reference TRBV9 and TRBJ2-4, is as follows: DSGVTQTPKHLITATGQRVTLRCSPRSGDLSVYWYQQSLDQGLQFLIQYYNGEERAKGNILERFSAQQFPDLHSELNLSSLELGDSALYFCASSVDEGGENIQYFGAGTRLSVL.

With respect to this clonotype: A read error is possible here, since a much larger clone lies one base away. The chain carries TRBV7-2 and TRBJ1-1; D uncertain. V was trimmed by 2 bases and J by 13 bases, leaving 23 bases between them. The CDR3 contains 15 residues. CDR1 and CDR2 (germline): SGHTA, FQGNSA. The CDR3 loop reads CASSLLSLRATGVFF. Here the CDR3 DNA reads TGTGCCAGCAGCTTACTCTCTCTACGGGCGACCGGAGTTTTCTTT.

The chain recombines TRBV28 with TRBJ2-7; D is possibly TRBD2 (6 bases). There are 16 residues in the CDR3. Germline-derived CDR1 and CDR2 are MDHEN and SYDVKM. Trimming removed 6 bases at V and 4 bases at J, with 22 bases between. CDR3 DNA sequence: TGTGCCAGCAGCCAACTTACCGGGACTTCCTTGTACGAGCAGTACGTC. This sequence encodes CASSQLTGTSLYEQYV.

The genes are TRBV28 and TRBJ1-3; 9 positions agree with TRBD1. Germline V gene lookup returns CDR1 MDHEN and CDR2 SYDVKM. The CDR3 contains 14 residues. V was clipped by 8 bases and J by 3 bases; unmatched bases: 5. The CDR3 reads CASRTGAVGNTIYF. Written as DNA, the CDR3 is TGTGCCAGCCGGACAGGGGCAGTTGGAAACACCATATATTTT. Full variable domain (outside the CDR3, taken from reference TRBV28 and TRBJ1-3): DVKVTQSSRYLVKRTGEKVFLECVQDMDHENMFWYRQDPGLGLRLIYFSYDVKMKEKGDIPEGYSVSREKKERFSLILESASTNQTSMYLCASRTGAVGNTIYFGEGSWLTVV.

This clonotype was seen repeatedly, ten times or more. The rearrangement joins TRBV5-6 to TRBJ2-2; TRBD1 aligns across 8 bases. Germline V gene lookup returns CDR1 SGHDT and CDR2 YYEEEE. V lost 3 bases, J lost 5 bases, and 0 bases stayed unmatched. CDR3 size: 13 residues. Here the CDR3 reads CASSWDRTGELFF. The CDR3 nucleotides read TGTGCCAGCAGCTGGGACAGGACCGGGGAGCTGTTTTTT.

The CDR3 spells CASSRQTVTLTELFF. The CDR3 nucleotides read TGTGCCAGCAGCCGCCAGACAGTAACATTAACGGAACTGTTTTTT. This chain links TRBV7-6 with TRBJ1-4, with D maybe TRBD1 (5 bases). Germline V gene sequence: CDR1 SGHVS, CDR2 FNYEAQ. The ends were cut back, 5 bases at V and 12 bases at J, with 22 bases in the middle. This CDR3 has 15 residues.

The chain recombines TRBV2 with TRBJ2-5; maybe TRBD2 (5 bases). Deletions cut 8 bases from V and 8 bases from J, with 9 bases between. CDR1 is SNHLY and CDR2 is FYNNEI in the germline V gene. There are 10 residues in the CDR3. The CDR3 DNA is TGTGCCAGCGAGCGGAGAACCCAGTACTTC. Encoded protein: CASERRTQYF.

This clonotype was counted at least ten times. The genes are TRBV28 and TRBJ2-5; D is uncertain. The CDR3 is 12 amino acids. Germline V gives CDR1 MDHEN, CDR2 SYDVKM. Trimming stripped 6 bases from V and 1 base from J, with 6 bases between. The CDR3 nucleotides are TGTGCCAGCAGGGGATTCCAAGAGACCCAGTACTTC. Protein sequence: CASRGFQETQYF.

This clonotype was seen ten or more times. This rearrangement joins TRBV2 to TRBJ1-2; D remains ambiguous. Germline V gene lookup returns CDR1 SNHLY and CDR2 FYNNEI. The CDR3 has 14 amino acids. Trimming removed 4 bases from V and 3 bases from J, with 12 bases in between. Written as DNA, the CDR3 is TGTGCCAGCAGTGGGCAGCAAAAATACTATGGCTACACCTTC. It is translated as CASSGQQKYYGYTF.

This sequence joins TRBV12-3 or TRBV12-4 and TRBJ2-3, with 8 bases lining up with TRBD1. This CDR3 comprises 16 residues. Losses at the gene ends were 2 bases for V and 3 bases for J; bases not matched to a gene: 7. CDR3 sequence: CASSLLGTGRTDTQYF. CDR3 sequence (DNA): TGTGCCAGCAGTTTATTGGGGACAGGAAGGACAGATACGCAGTATTTT.

This clonotype was recorded a few times. The genes are TRBV10-1 and TRBJ2-7; 7 nucleotides align to TRBD1. From germline, CDR1 is WNHNN and CDR2 SYGVQD (reference sequence). V was pared by 0 bases and J by 2 bases, with 7 bases of the junction left unmatched. This CDR3 has 16 residues. CDR3 protein: CASSESRGQGTYEQYF. DNA of the CDR3: TGCGCCAGCAGTGAGTCAAGGGGGCAGGGAACCTACGAGCAGTACTTC.

This clonotype was detected only once. One junction end does not reproduce the germline sequence, and a read error may be involved. The chain uses TRBV15 and TRBJ1-4; unclear D gene. The length of the CDR3 is 13 residues. Germline assignment: CDR1 LNHNV and CDR2 YYDKDF (reference sequence). The CDR3 region has the DNA TGTGCCACGAGCACCAGCTTGGCCGGAAAACTGTTTTTT. The encoded protein is CATSTSLAGKLFF.

V gene TRBV4-1 combines with J gene TRBJ2-7; D gene uncertain. Per germline, CDR1 MGHRA and CDR2 YSYEKL. The V and J ends lost 0 bases and 2 bases respectively, with 8 bases between them. The length of the CDR3 is 14 residues. CDR3 bases: TGCGCCAGCAGCCAAGAGCCGTCTACCTACGAGCAGTACTTC. Translated: CASSQEPSTYEQYF.

A few counts support this clonotype. V is TRBV29-1 and J is TRBJ2-7; 10 positions agree with TRBD2. Germline V gene sequence: CDR1 SQVTM, CDR2 ANQGSEA. This CDR3 has 14 residues. Trimming at V came to 5 bases and at J to 2 bases, leaving 6 bases not matched to a gene. CDR3 sequence reads: CSVMGLAQTYEQYF. The DNA for the CDR3 is TGCAGCGTTATGGGACTAGCGCAAACCTACGAGCAGTACTTC.

This clonotype has ten or more counts. The chain links TRBV7-6 to TRBJ1-1; TRBD1 matches 8 bases. This CDR3 is 15 amino acids long. V dropped 2 bases and J dropped 1; count of bases not matched to a gene: 3. The germline V gene has CDR1 SGHVS and CDR2 FNYEAQ. Written as DNA, the CDR3 is TGTGCCAGCAGCTTACAGGGGGCTGGGAACACTGAAGCTTTCTTT. Translation: CASSLQGAGNTEAFF.

The chain uses TRBV20-1 and TRBJ1-1, with D maybe TRBD1 (5 bases). V was cut by 0 bases and J by 7 bases, with 18 bases left in between. Germline lookup yields CDR1 DFQATT and CDR2 SNEGSKA (reference sequence). This CDR3 comprises 15 residues. For the CDR3, the DNA is TGCAGTGCTAGAGATTTTGGGGCAGGAGTAAATGAAGCTTTCTTT. Translating it yields CSARDFGAGVNEAFF.